This T cell receptor beta chain comes out of a study of OX40 agonist ivuxolimab in advanced cancers. Turning to the overall study: The costimulatory receptor OX40 (CD134) was targeted by ivuxolimab, a fully human IgG2 agonistic monoclonal antibody. The dose-escalation cohort was 82.7% male with a mean age of about 54 years, ranging from roughly 23 to 90. The paper describes the monotherapy dose-escalation part (N of about 52 patients) of the phase I trial of ivuxolimab. The purpose of peripheral TCRbeta sequencing was to test whether ivuxolimab changed TCR sequence diversity and led to clonal T-cell expansion. Prior anti-PD-1, anti-PD-L1 or anti-CTLA-4 therapy was permitted, and checkpoint inhibitors had been received by around 39% of dose-escalation patients. Intravenous ivuxolimab was administered to patients every 2 weeks at six dose levels: 0.01, 0.1, 0.3, 1.5, 3 and 10 mg/kg. Of the roughly 54 patients in dose escalation, about 20 had hepatocellular carcinoma, some 15 had melanoma, 9 had renal cell carcinoma and 9 had head and neck cancer. Partial responses occurred in three dose-escalation patients: two with cutaneous melanoma and one with hepatocellular carcinoma. What the authors observed across the whole study: Low levels of normalized T-cell clonal expansion were also seen in some patients who did not respond. In the 0.1-3.0 mg/kg groups, partial responders were among the patients with the lowest normalized peripheral clonal expansion, particularly in CD8+ T cells. After ivuxolimab, expanded clones were on average more numerous among CD8+ T cells than among CD4+ T cells. Which antigens the clonally expanded peripheral T cells were specific for was not determined. At doses of 0.1 to 3.0 mg/kg, clonal expansion of both CD4+ and CD8+ blood T cells was observed from baseline to week 6.

Genomic DNA was extracted from sorted cells for sequencing of the TCRbeta CDR3 region. The immunoSEQ Assay was used for sequencing of TCRbeta CDR3 regions. Not all clones reach the TCRdb copy of this immuneACCESS table, which keeps in-frame sequences only. Checked studies attribute under half of the gap to unresolved V genes and leave the rest unexplained. Counted in this sample were 75,000 to 100,000 clones; 70% to 90% of them appeared once. The ten largest clones add up to over 1.5% of the sample. Note on this clone: Its antigen is still unknown. It has no much larger one-base neighbor in the sample; base qualities were not kept.

Patients with autoimmune disease history or receiving systemic immunosuppression were excluded from the trial. Peripheral blood for TCR sequencing was drawn from every dose cohort at baseline, at cycle 4 day 1 and at cycle 7 day 1. Samples came from an open-label, multicenter, first-in-human phase I dose-escalation trial of ivuxolimab. The trial enrolled adults with locally advanced or metastatic head and neck squamous cell, hepatocellular, melanoma or renal cell carcinoma. CD4+ and CD8+ T cells were sorted separately from peripheral blood before TCR sequencing. Counted from cysteine to phenylalanine, this CDR3 has 11 amino acids. The only DNA kept is the CDR3, 33 bases in frame from the first base. The CDR1 and CDR2 encoded by the germline V gene (reference sequence) are SEHNR and FQNEAQ. Cut back by 5 bases and 5 bases, the V and J ends lie 6 bases apart.

The sequenced sample was CD4+ or CD8+ T cells sorted from blood, obtained in a trial of the OX40 agonist ivuxolimab. The source of this sequence is an adult with an advanced solid tumor such as melanoma, head and neck, liver or kidney cancer. The rearrangement joined TRBV7-9 to TRBJ2-5; there is no confident call for the D gene. The nucleotides are TGTGCCAGCAGCGTTAAGGAGACCCAGTACTTC. It is translated as CASSVKETQYF.